Below are 14 T cell receptor beta chains sequenced from a single sample in a study of Graves' ophthalmopathy and Graves' hyperthyroidism. Using RNA transcripts, the TCR beta CDR3 regions were amplified. Following a first-round RT-PCR that used HTBI primers, a second-round multiplex PCR was carried out. TCRdb re-called the multiplex PCR reads through MiXCR, storing one row per CDR3 protein. The sample records 600,000 to 700,000 distinct CDR3 sequences, roughly 39% being singletons. Sequenced material: peripheral blood. These receptors originate from an adult man with Graves' ophthalmopathy.

J is TRBJ1-5 and V is TRBV2, with D perhaps TRBD1 (6 bases). V shed 5 bases and J shed 2 bases, with 16 bases lying between them. The CDR3 covers 16 residues. Germline V lookup: CDR1 SNHLY, CDR2 FYNNEI. Here the CDR3 DNA reads TGTGCCAGCAGTTCCCTAGGGGGGAGGGGCAATCAGCCCCAGCATTTT. Amino acid sequence: CASSSLGGRGNQPQHF.

In this sample, this clonotype turned up many times. The chain uses TRBV20-1 and TRBJ1-2, with D possibly matching TRBD1 (6 bases). V was trimmed by 1 base and J by 4 bases, leaving 10 bases between them. The germline gives CDR1 DFQATT, CDR2 SNEGSKA (reference sequence). The CDR3 runs to 13 residues. CDR3 nucleotide sequence: TGCAGTGCTAGAGCATCGGACAGCTATGGCTACACCTTC. It is translated as CSARASDSYGYTF.

The sample holds many counts of this clonotype. The V and J genes are TRBV15 and TRBJ1-5; D remains unclear. The CDR3 spans 16 residues. The V gene's germline CDR1 is LNHNV and CDR2 YYDKDF (reference sequence). Trimming left V 3 bases short and J 2 bases short, with 14 bases between. CDR3 region: CATSSGEYLGNQPQHF. CDR3 sequence (DNA): TGTGCCACCAGCAGCGGGGAGTATCTGGGCAATCAGCCCCAGCATTTT.

The chain couples TRBV10-3 to TRBJ1-1, with D maybe TRBD1 (5 bases). The CDR3 runs 14 residues. V lost 4 bases to trimming and J lost 3 bases, with 12 bases between them. Germline CDR1 ENHRY, CDR2 SYGVKD. The DNA for the CDR3 is TGTGCCATCAGTGCTAGAGAAGGGGACACTGAAGCTTTCTTT. It specifies CAISAREGDTEAFF.

This chain links TRBV10-3 with TRBJ2-1; TRBD1 or TRBD2 may be the D gene (5 bases each). V was shortened by 10 bases and J by 7 bases, with 11 bases between the two germline ends. Germline-derived CDR1 and CDR2 are ENHRY and SYGVKD. The CDR3 length is 11 residues. The CDR3 sequence is CATGSENEQFF. The CDR3 DNA follows: TGTGCCACAGGGAGCGAGAATGAGCAGTTCTTC.

The chain links TRBV10-3 to TRBJ1-1, with TRBD1 identical over 8 bases. The CDR3 contains 16 residues. V gave up 6 bases and J gave up 3 bases; unmatched junction bases: 12. CDR1 ENHRY and CDR2 SYGVKD come from the germline V gene. The chain's CDR3 is CAISEGQASIDTEAFF. The CDR3 bases are TGTGCCATCAGCGAGGGACAGGCCAGCATCGACACTGAAGCTTTCTTT.

V is TRBV15 and J is TRBJ2-5; 10 bases agree with TRBD1. Germline V gives CDR1 LNHNV, CDR2 YYDKDF (reference sequence). The CDR3 contains 14 residues. The J segment lost 9 bases and the V segment lost 0 bases, leaving 4 bases of the junction unmatched. CDR3 in DNA: TGTGCCACCAGCAGAGATCTGGGGACAGGGGCCCAGTACTTC. It yields the protein CATSRDLGTGAQYF. Together with reference TRBV15 and TRBJ2-5, the CDR3 gives the full variable domain: DAMVIQNPRYQVTQFGKPVTLSCSQTLNHNVMYWYQQKSSQAPKLLFHYYDKDFNNEADTPDNFQSRRPNTSFCFLDIRSPGLGDTAMYLCATSRDLGTGAQYFGPGTRLLVL.

This clonotype was picked up many times. The V and J genes are TRBV20-1 and TRBJ2-1; 10 bases align to TRBD2. The germline CDR1 and CDR2 sequences are DFQATT and SNEGSKA (reference sequence). Trimming removed 2 bases from V and 8 bases from J; junction bases left unmatched: 3. The CDR3 runs 13 residues. The DNA of the CDR3 is TGCAGTGCTAGACTAGCGGGAGTACATGAGCAGTTCTTC. It encodes CSARLAGVHEQFF.

This clonotype was detected a few times. This rearrangement joins TRBV5-6 to TRBJ1-1, with a tentative D call TRBD1 (5 bases). Germline values: CDR1 SGHDT, CDR2 YYEEEE. This CDR3 has 13 amino acids. Trimming removed 4 bases from V and 5 bases from J, with 12 bases in between. CDR3 sequence reads: CASSRPDRTEAFF. In DNA, the CDR3 is TGTGCCAGCAGCCGCCCCGACAGAACTGAAGCTTTCTTT.

This clonotype was recorded at least ten times. The chain links TRBV6-5 to TRBJ1-1; 9 bases are shared with TRBD1. There are 15 residues in the CDR3. J was trimmed by 1 base and V by 6 bases; bases with no gene match: 6. Germline CDR1 is MNHEY and CDR2 is SVGAGI. CDR3 sequence reads: CASREPGQGNTEAFF. The CDR3 coding sequence is TGTGCCAGCAGAGAACCGGGACAGGGGAACACTGAAGCTTTCTTT.

The chain's CDR3 is CASSLLGGAGELFF. DNA for the CDR3: TGTGCCAGCAGCTTACTAGGGGGGGCCGGGGAGCTGTTTTTT. The chain recombines TRBV11-3 with TRBJ2-2; D might be TRBD2 (7 bases). The ends were cut back, 2 bases at V and 6 bases at J, with 10 bases in the middle. This CDR3 spans 14 amino acids. The germline CDR1 and CDR2 sequences are SGHNT and YENEEA. The full variable domain, completed using reference TRBV11-3 and TRBJ2-2, is EAGVVQSPRYKIIEKKQPVAFWCNPISGHNTLYWYLQNLGQGPELLIRYENEEAVDDSQLPKDRFSAERLKGVDSTLKIQPAELGDSAVYLCASSLLGGAGELFFGEGSRLTVL.

This clonotype was seen at least ten times. In DNA, the CDR3 is TGTGCCACCTCCGGGACAGGGGACACCGGGGAGCTGTTTTTT. Amino acid sequence: CATSGTGDTGELFF. The J gene is TRBJ2-2, the V gene TRBV2; 10 bases map to TRBD1. The ends lost 10 bases at V and 3 bases at J; junction bases unmatched: 5. CDR1 and CDR2 from the germline V gene are SNHLY and FYNNEI. The CDR3 covers 14 residues.

This clonotype has a handful of counts. One end of the junction is discordant with germline, which a read error may explain. The chain carries TRBV7-2 and TRBJ2-2; the match to TRBD1 covers 7 bases. Germline CDR1 SGHTA, CDR2 FQGNSA. The CDR3 has 15 amino acids. In DNA form, the CDR3 reads TGCGCCAGCAGCCAAGGACGGGACAGCACCGGGGAGCTGTTTTTT. Translating it yields CASSQGRDSTGELFF. Using reference TRBV7-2 and TRBJ2-2 for the parts outside the CDR3, the full variable domain is GAGVSQSPSNKVTEKGKDVELRCDPISGHTALYWYRQSLGQGLEFLIYFQGNSAPDKSGLPSDRFSAERTGGSVSTLTIQRTQQEDSAVYLCASSQGRDSTGELFFGEGSRLTVL.

Comment on this clonotype: Sequence at one end of the junction differs from germline and may be a read error. The chain combines TRBV7-3 with TRBJ2-7; 7 bases line up with TRBD1. Germline CDR1 reads SGHTA; CDR2 reads FQGTGA. The CDR3 is 8 residues long. In DNA, the CDR3 is TGTGCCAGCAGCACCAGGGGGTTT. Protein: CASSTRGF.